This T cell receptor beta chain emerged from a study of cytomegalovirus exposure and HLA in healthy donors (dated by TCRdb to between 2016 and 2019). General notes on the study: An earlier analysis of approximately 640 of the donors reported 250 to 300 Gb of sequence data and more than 90 million unique TCR beta sequences from about 179 million T cells. The genetic ancestry cluster associated with self-reported Caucasian donors included over 80% of the 398 genotyped donors. Donor age, sex, ethnicity and CMV serostatus were compiled alongside the repertoire data. Roughly five DR-DQ haplotypes were handled as single units for association and clustering because linkage in the cohort was strong. Besides the first cohort of 500 to 700 subjects, a separate validation cohort made up of 120 different subjects was used. The later analysis used no new phenotypic data to find candidate immune exposures, relying instead on TCR beta sequences and their occurrence across donors. Class I and class II HLA loci were covered by the typing at four-digit resolution. An early release covering more than 500 HLA-typed donors comprised roughly 300 gigabases of sequencing data and 85 million or so unique TCR sequences. The number of donors typed differed by locus, with roughly 629-640 for A, B, C, DRB1 and DQB1, around 520 for DQA1, approximately 570 for DPA1, and roughly 450 for DPB1. Among a few hundred genotyped donors of the cohort, an average of 235,054 unique TCR beta nucleotide sequences were sequenced per donor, roughly a sixth of them non-productive. A later genetic analysis used genome-wide SNP genotypes for about three fifths of the 666 donors, treating that subset as a discovery cohort. To predict cytomegalovirus infection status, the study brought together high-throughput TCR immunosequencing, statistical association of individual TCRs with disease status, and machine learning. All discovery cohort repertoires had been generated using a single sequencing platform. The aim of the study was to test whether cataloging public T cell receptors could identify signatures of past pathogen exposure. To study patterns of TCR occurrence, a later analysis re-analyzed previously published TCR beta repertoires from 550 to 800 donors and added high-resolution HLA genotyping. To decide whether each TCR beta V gene segment behaved as functional or pseudogenic, an earlier analysis of some 570 of the donors relied on high-throughput TCR beta sequencing. The study profiled the T cell repertoires of about 720 subjects by immunosequencing and related them to cytomegalovirus serostatus. Broad study findings and their caveats: Some IMGT-functional V segments, including TRBV6-2 and TRBV6-3, could not be told apart with the 87-base-pair reads, so those segments were excluded. In a later genetic analysis, a missense DCLRE1C variant was associated with V-gene and J-gene trimming of TCR beta chains, and the association was replicated in an independent cohort. A further reported finding was that TCR beta sequences accurately predicted the HLA-A and HLA-B alleles for most subjects in the first cohort. The earlier analysis of approximately 560 of the donors excluded approximately 17 rarely observed V segments, including chromosome 9 orphons, because counts were too low. While some public TCRs were present in many individuals, most TCR sequences turned up only very rarely across donors. In an earlier analysis of around 500 of the donors, most TCR beta V segments appeared in productive rearrangements about 87% or about 30% of the time, broadly matching IMGT annotations. Because some donors lacked HLA typing at each locus, the association tests relied only on the typed subset. A cluster of highly shared sequence variants was judged likely to represent a technical artifact of the sequencing pipeline. According to a later analysis, most CMV-associated TCR beta chains appeared to be HLA-restricted, and the HLA associations seemed to be driven largely by CMV exposure. A later analysis found that TCR association rates varied across HLA loci, with DRB1 alleles showing the most associated TCRs and HLA-C alleles the fewest. For the cohort, immune exposure information was limited to CMV serostatus. In a later analysis, 16,951 TCR beta sequences were associated with specific HLA alleles at a false discovery rate of 0.05. According to a later analysis, parvovirus B19, influenza, CMV and Epstein-Barr virus appeared linked to several top co-occurrence clusters. In this cohort, only TCR beta chains were sequenced, and detectable features were limited by the absence of alpha or paired-chain data. A later analysis found that HLA-associated TCR beta chains were more clonally expanded and had lower generation probabilities than equally common non-associated chains. According to a later genetic analysis, donors in an Asian-associated ancestry cluster had fewer N-insertions in productive TCRs than the roughly 700-donor mean. Presence/absence analyses assumed roughly uniform sequencing depth across donors, an assumption that may not hold. In both the original and validation cohorts, the classifier was reported to diagnose cytomegalovirus status with high specificity and sensitivity. When HLA alleles, especially DR and DQ, strongly co-occurred, TCR associations were difficult to assign to individual alleles. The authors suggested that the approach could potentially be extended to other disease states and immunological phenotypes. A few of the identified cytomegalovirus-associated TCR beta chains were confirmed in vitro to be specific for cytomegalovirus antigens. Linkage disequilibrium might explain the correlated functional status among segregating V segments, but an unknown experimental factor could not be excluded. The study gave a list of more than 150 TCR beta chains associated with cytomegalovirus.

This clone has only a few counts. Its antigen is not yet known. No base qualities exist here, and no much larger clone lies one base off it. The library was built by means of the immunoSEQ multiplex PCR assay. A mixture of 60 forward primers for TCR Vbeta segments and 13 reverse primers for TCR Jbeta segments was used in the multiplex PCR. The CDR3 region of rearranged TCR beta genes was amplified from genomic DNA with a multiplex PCR assay. Amplified TCR beta libraries were sequenced as 87-base-pair reads on the Illumina HiSeq System. From the authors' description of their analysis: A later analysis counted some 80 million unique TCR beta chains across the 690 or so repertoires, and approximately 11 million of these chains were shared by at least two donors. To remove PCR and sequencing errors, raw reads were error-corrected and collapsed into unique sequences using a nearest-neighbor algorithm that merged closely related sequences. CDR3 sequences were aligned to IMGT reference sequences to assign V, D and J gene segments. For a sequence to be retained, at least a six-nucleotide match to both a V gene segment and a J gene segment was required. Rearrangements were classified as productive when the CDR3 lacked stop codons and remained in frame with V and J, and all other rearrangements were classified as non-productive. Following IMGT convention, CDR3 was defined as the stretch from the second conserved V-encoded cysteine to the conserved J-encoded phenylalanine. The earlier analysis of 550 to 650 of the donors excluded any sequence lacking an unambiguous match to a single V gene segment. In an earlier analysis of a few hundred of the donors, a V segment was called functional when productive rearrangements were above 56.7%, and segregating when the standard deviation between donors exceeded 5%. A statistical classification framework was built to diagnose cytomegalovirus status from the catalog of TCR beta chain sequences. V and J gene assignment, in a later analysis, came from comparing TCR nucleotide sequences with IMGT/GENE-DB human TR gene sequences. A later analysis assigned CDR3 sequences and most-parsimonious VDJ recombination scenarios with the TCRdist pipeline. In a later analysis, each TCR beta chain was defined by its CDR3 amino acid sequence together with its V-gene family, and reads lacking a unique V-gene family were excluded. A later analysis removed 600 or so highly shared, low-generation-probability nucleotide sequences to deal with suspected cross-contamination and a sequencing artifact. A later analysis calculated a clonal expansion index for each public chain from normalized within-repertoire ranks of inferred template counts. A later analysis computed generation probabilities with a VDJ recombination model fitted to out-of-frame rearrangements, and checked the results against IGoR. Hypergeometric tests were used in a later analysis to score TCR-TCR, TCR-HLA and TCR-CMV co-occurrence, with a repertoire-size bias correction applied to the TCR pairs. A later analysis estimated false discovery rates by permuting HLA or CMV assignments 20 times. In a later analysis, co-occurring TCRs were grouped with DBSCAN, and TCRdist sequence similarity was added when clustering was performed within HLA-allele-positive subsets. For co-occurrence clustering, repertoires with fewer than 30,000 or more than 120,000 public chains were excluded, along with a handful of repertoires with anomalous nucleotide sharing. The table was pulled from immuneACCESS by TCRdb, which kept in-frame rearrangements only. Such tables lose some clones; where checked, under half of the loss comes from unresolved V genes, and the rest has no known cause. Clone size and V and J calls were adopted from that table, with D and trimming inferred from the DNA. The sample table holds under 200,000 clones, of which roughly 79% were seen once. About 1.3% of the sample lies in the top ten.

The cohort consisted of hundreds of healthy bone marrow donors. At the time of sampling, every cohort member was nominally healthy, though immune exposures that went unrecorded were likely present. The donor was CMV seronegative and belonged to the group of 350 to 400 seronegative cohort members. Each donor provided a peripheral blood sample, and peripheral blood mononuclear cells were used for TCR beta sequencing. The Qiagen DNeasy Blood Extraction Kit was used to extract genomic DNA from the blood cell samples. The CDR3 runs 16 amino acids, cysteine and phenylalanine included. The sequence is cut down to CDR3 DNA, 48 bases in frame from base 1. Between the V and J ends, shortened by 5 bases and 3 bases respectively, the junction contains 19 bases. Via the germline V gene (reference sequence), CDR1 is WNHNN and CDR2 SYGVQD.

This receptor was taken from a man aged 25 to 40 in good health and CMV-seronegative. The chain couples TRBV10-1 to TRBJ2-5; D gene: possibly TRBD1, on 6 matching bases. The sequenced sample consisted of PBMCs. Read as DNA, the sequence is TGCGCCAGCAGTTTCCCCCCCGTGGACAGAAAAGAGACCCAGTACTTC. This codes for CASSFPPVDRKETQYF.